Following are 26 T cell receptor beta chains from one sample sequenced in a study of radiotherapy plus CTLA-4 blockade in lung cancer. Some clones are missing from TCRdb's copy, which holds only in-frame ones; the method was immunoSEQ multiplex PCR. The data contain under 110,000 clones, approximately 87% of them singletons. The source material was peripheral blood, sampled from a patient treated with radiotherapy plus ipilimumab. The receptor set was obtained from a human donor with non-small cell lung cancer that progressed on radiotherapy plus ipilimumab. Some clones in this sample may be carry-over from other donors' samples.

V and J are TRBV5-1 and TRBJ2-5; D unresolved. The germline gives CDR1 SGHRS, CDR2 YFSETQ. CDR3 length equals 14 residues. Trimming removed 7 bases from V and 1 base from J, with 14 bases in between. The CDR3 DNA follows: TGCGCCAGCGTGCGTACCGGGCCCCAAGAGACCCAGTACTTC. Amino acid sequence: CASVRTGPQETQYF.

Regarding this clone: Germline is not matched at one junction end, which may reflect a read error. The CDR3: CASREGTGTGENF. CDR3 sequence (DNA): TGTGCCAGCAGGGAAGGGACCGGGACAGGGGAGAATTTT. V gene TRBV7-6 combines with J gene TRBJ2-3; TRBD1 agrees at 10 bases. This CDR3 spans 13 amino acids. The germline V gene has CDR1 SGHVS and CDR2 FNYEAQ.

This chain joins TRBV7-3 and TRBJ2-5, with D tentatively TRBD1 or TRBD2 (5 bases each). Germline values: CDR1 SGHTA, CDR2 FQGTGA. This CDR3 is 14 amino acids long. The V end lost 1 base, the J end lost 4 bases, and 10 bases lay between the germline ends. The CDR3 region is CASSLRAGRETQYF. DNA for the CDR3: TGTGCCAGCAGCTTAAGGGCAGGGAGAGAGACCCAGTACTTC.

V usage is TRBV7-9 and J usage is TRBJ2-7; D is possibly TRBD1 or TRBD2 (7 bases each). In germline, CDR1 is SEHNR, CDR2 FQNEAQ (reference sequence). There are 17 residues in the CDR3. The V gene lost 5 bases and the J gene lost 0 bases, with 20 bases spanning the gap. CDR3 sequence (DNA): TGTGCCAGCAGCGGATCAGGGGGGGCCCTTAGCTCCTACGAGCAGTACTTC. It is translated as CASSGSGGALSSYEQYF.

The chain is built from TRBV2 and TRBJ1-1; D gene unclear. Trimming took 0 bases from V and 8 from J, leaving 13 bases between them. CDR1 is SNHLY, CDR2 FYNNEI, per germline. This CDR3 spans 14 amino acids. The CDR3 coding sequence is TGTGCCAGCAGTGAAGCGGTCCCGTCAGTAGAAGCTTTCTTT. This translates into CASSEAVPSVEAFF.

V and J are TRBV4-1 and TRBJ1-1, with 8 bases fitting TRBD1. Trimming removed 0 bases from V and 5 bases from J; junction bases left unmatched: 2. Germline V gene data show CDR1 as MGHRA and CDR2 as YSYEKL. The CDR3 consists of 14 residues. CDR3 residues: CASSQDRGRTEAFF. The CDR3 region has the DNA TGCGCCAGCAGCCAAGACAGGGGGCGAACTGAAGCTTTCTTT.

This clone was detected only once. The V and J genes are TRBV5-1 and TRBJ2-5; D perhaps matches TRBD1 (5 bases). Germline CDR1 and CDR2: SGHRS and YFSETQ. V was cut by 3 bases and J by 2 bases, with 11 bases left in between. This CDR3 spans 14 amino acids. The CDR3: CASSSRQLQETQYF. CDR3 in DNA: TGCGCCAGCAGCTCCCGACAGTTACAAGAGACCCAGTACTTC.

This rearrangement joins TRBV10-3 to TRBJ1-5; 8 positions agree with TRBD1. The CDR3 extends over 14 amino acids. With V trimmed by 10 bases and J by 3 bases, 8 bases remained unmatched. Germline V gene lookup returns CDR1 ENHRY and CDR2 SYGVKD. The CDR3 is CATDRTGNNQPQHF. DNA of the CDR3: TGTGCCACCGATCGGACAGGGAACAATCAGCCCCAGCATTTT.

The CDR3 loop reads CASSLELGSTEAFF. DNA of the CDR3: TGCGCCAGCAGCTTGGAATTAGGTAGCACTGAAGCTTTCTTT. This sequence joins TRBV5-1 and TRBJ1-1; the D is unclear. With 0 bases removed from V and 4 bases from J, the gap between germline ends came to 10 bases. CDR1 and CDR2 (germline): SGHRS, YFSETQ. This CDR3 contains 14 residues.

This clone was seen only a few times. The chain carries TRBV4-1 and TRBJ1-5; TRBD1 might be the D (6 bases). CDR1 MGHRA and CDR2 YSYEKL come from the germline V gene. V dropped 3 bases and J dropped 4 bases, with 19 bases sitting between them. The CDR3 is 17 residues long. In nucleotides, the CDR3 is TGCGCCAGCAGCCAGACCCTAGTAAGGGGGAAGAATCAGCCCCAGCATTTT. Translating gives CASSQTLVRGKNQPQHF.

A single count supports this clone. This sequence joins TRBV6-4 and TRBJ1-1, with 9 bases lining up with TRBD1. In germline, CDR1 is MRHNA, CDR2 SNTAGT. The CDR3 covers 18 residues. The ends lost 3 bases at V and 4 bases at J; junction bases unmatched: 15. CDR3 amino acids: CASSELSQGASPITEAFF. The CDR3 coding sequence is TGTGCCAGCAGTGAACTCTCACAGGGGGCCTCACCCATCACTGAAGCTTTCTTT.

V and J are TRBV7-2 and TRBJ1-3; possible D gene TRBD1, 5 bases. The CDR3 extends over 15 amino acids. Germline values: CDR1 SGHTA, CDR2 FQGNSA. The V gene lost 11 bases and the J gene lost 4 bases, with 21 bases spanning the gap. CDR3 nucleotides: TGTGCCCGGACCAAGGGACCCCCAGTAGGAAACACCATATATTTT. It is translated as CARTKGPPVGNTIYF.

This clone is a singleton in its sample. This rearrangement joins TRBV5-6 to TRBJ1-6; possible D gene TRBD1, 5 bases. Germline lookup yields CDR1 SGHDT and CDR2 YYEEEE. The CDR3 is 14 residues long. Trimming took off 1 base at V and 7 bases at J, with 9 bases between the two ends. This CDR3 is CASSLLGTNSPLHF. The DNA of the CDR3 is TGTGCCAGCAGCTTGCTGGGGACCAATTCACCCCTCCACTTT.

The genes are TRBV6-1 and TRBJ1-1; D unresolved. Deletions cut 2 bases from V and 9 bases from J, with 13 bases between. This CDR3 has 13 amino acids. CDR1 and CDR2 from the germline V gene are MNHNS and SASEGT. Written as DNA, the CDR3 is TGTGCCAGCAGTGAAATGGCAAAGGGTAAAGCTTTCTTT. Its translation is CASSEMAKGKAFF.

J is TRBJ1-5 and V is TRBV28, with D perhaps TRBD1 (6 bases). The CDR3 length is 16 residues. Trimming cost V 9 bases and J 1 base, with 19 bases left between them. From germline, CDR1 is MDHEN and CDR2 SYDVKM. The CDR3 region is CASDPDGQGSNQPQHF. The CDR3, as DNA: TGTGCCAGTGACCCTGACGGCCAGGGGAGCAATCAGCCCCAGCATTTT.

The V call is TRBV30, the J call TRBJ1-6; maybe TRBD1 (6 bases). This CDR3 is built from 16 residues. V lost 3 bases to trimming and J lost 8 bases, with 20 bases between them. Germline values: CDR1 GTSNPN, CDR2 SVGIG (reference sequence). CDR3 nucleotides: TGTGCCTGGAGACAAACCAGGGGACTCCCAGATTCACCCCTCCACTTT. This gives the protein CAWRQTRGLPDSPLHF.

Here the CDR3 reads CASSQGGGTGNEKLFF. The CDR3 DNA sequence: TGCGCCAGCAGCCAAGGGGGAGGGACAGGAAATGAAAAACTGTTTTTT. This sequence joins TRBV4-3 and TRBJ1-4; the match to TRBD1 covers 8 bases. Trimming cost V 1 base and J 5 bases; bases outside gene matches: 6. This CDR3 has 16 residues. The germline gives CDR1 LGHNA, CDR2 YSLEER.

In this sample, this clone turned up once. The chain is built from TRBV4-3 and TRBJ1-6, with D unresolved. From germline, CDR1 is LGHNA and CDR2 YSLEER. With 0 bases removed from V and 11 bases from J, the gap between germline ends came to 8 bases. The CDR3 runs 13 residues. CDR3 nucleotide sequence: TGCGCCAGCAGCCAAGATCGGGCAGCACCCCTCCACTTT. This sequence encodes CASSQDRAAPLHF.

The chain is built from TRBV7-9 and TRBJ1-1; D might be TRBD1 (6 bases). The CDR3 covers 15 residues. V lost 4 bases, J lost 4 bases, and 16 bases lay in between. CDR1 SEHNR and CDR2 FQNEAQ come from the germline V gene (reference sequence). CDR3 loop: CASSSSGAGGTEAFF. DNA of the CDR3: TGTGCCAGCAGCTCCTCAGGGGCGGGGGGCACTGAAGCTTTCTTT.

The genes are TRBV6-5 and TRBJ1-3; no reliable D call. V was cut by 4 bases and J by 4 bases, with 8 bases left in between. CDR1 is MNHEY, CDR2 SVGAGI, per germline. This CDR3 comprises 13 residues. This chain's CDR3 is CASSSPGGNTIYF. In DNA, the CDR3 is TGTGCCAGCAGTTCGCCGGGGGGAAACACCATATATTTT.

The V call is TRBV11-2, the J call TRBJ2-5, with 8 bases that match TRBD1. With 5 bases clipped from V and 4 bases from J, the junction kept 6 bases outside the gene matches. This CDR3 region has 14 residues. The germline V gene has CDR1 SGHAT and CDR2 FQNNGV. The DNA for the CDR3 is TGTGCCAGCAGCCTCAGGACAGGGATAGAGACCCAGTACTTC. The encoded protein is CASSLRTGIETQYF.

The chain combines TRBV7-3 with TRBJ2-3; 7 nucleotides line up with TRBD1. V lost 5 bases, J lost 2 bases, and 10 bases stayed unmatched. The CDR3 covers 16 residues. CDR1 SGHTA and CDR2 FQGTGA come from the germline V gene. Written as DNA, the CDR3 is TGTGCCAGCAGCGTGGACAGGCAAACCATCACAGATACGCAGTATTTT. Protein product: CASSVDRQTITDTQYF.

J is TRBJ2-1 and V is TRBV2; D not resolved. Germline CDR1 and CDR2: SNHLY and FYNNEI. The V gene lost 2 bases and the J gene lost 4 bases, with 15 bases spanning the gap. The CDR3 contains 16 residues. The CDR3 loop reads CASSESLAQIYNEQFF. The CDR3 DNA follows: TGTGCCAGCAGTGAAAGCTTAGCCCAAATATACAATGAGCAGTTCTTC.

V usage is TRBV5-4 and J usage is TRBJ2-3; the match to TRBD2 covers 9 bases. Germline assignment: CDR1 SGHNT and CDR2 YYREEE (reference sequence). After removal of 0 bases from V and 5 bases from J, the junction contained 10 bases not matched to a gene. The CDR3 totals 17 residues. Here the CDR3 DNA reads TGTGCCAGCAGCTTGGTTTCGGCGGGGGGGAGGGGAGATACGCAGTATTTT. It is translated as CASSLVSAGGRGDTQYF.

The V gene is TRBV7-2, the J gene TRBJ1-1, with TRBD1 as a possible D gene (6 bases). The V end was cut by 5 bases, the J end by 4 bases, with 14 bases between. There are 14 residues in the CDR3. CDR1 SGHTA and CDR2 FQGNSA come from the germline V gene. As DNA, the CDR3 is TGTGCCAGCAGCCTGACAGGTGCGGGCACTGAAGCTTTCTTT. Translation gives CASSLTGAGTEAFF.

Here the CDR3 reads CATQPGRLTYEQYF. For the CDR3, the DNA is TGTGCCACCCAACCGGGACGTCTGACCTACGAGCAGTACTTC. J is TRBJ2-7 and V is TRBV6-5; either TRBD1 or TRBD2 may supply D (5 bases each). This CDR3 has 14 residues. Germline-derived CDR1 and CDR2 are MNHEY and SVGAGI. Trimming took off 10 bases at V and 2 bases at J, with 18 bases between the two ends.